This T cell receptor (beta chain) was observed in a study of T cells in tumors after PD-1 blockade. Study overall: Patients had no prior checkpoint blockade, systemic immunosuppressants, or anti-cancer therapy within 4 weeks. A subset received ongoing vismodegib 150 mg daily alongside anti-PD-1 therapy.

Study-level findings and limits: Some novel exhausted tumor clones appeared in pre-treatment blood, suggesting peripheral recruitment.

Remarks on this clone: Its antigen remains unknown.

CDR1 is SGHNT, CDR2 YYREEE, per germline (reference sequence). The CDR3 has 16 amino acids. Trimming cost V 4 bases and J 1 base, with 14 bases left between them. The repertoire was sequenced with immunoSEQ multiplex PCR; TCRdb's copy has only in-frame clones and lacks some. The sample records 14,000 to 15,000 clones, over 75% being singletons. V is TRBV5-4 and J is TRBJ2-2, with D perhaps TRBD1 (6 bases). This sample comprised PBMCs, obtained after anti-PD-1 treatment. The TCR sequence derives from a human donor with basal cell carcinoma. This chain's CDR3 is CASSPQGHLNTGELFF. The CDR3, as DNA: TGTGCCAGCAGCCCACAGGGACACCTGAACACCGGGGAGCTGTTTTTT.